The 10 T cell receptor beta chains below all came from one sample that was sequenced in a study of shared clonotypes between healthy human individuals. The data were produced by immunoSEQ multiplex PCR, yet TCRdb's version contains in-frame clones alone and is incomplete. The data hold roughly 2 million clones, with 95% observed a single time. Source material: naive CD4+ T cells sorted from blood. Sample subset: CD45RA+ positively selected. The receptor set was obtained from a man between 18 and 35 years old in good health.

The rearrangement links TRBV19 to TRBJ1-5; TRBD1 is a possible D gene (5 bases). Between the trimmed V and J ends, which lost 6 bases and 5 bases, there was a span of 14 bases. CDR1 is LNHDA and CDR2 is SQIVND in the germline V gene (reference sequence). CDR3 length: 14 amino acids. Here the CDR3 DNA reads TGTGCCAGTAGAGGGACCCTCGAGCATCAGCCCCAGCATTTT. This translates into CASRGTLEHQPQHF.

The rearrangement joins TRBV5-4 to TRBJ2-7; 8 bases map to TRBD1. Germline V lookup: CDR1 SGHNT, CDR2 YYREEE (reference sequence). The CDR3 spans 16 residues. Losses at the gene ends were 3 bases for V and 2 bases for J; bases not matched to a gene: 10. CDR3 in amino acids: CASSSGGGTATYEQYF. CDR3 in DNA: TGTGCCAGCAGCTCAGGGGGCGGTACGGCCACCTACGAGCAGTACTTC.

The chain links TRBV4-2 to TRBJ2-1; TRBD2 aligns across 9 bases. Germline lookup yields CDR1 LGHNA and CDR2 YNFKEQ. This CDR3 comprises 16 residues. The V segment lost 0 bases and the J segment 4 bases; nucleotides outside the gene matches: 4. Written as DNA, the CDR3 is TGTGCCAGCAGCCAAGATCTAGCGGGGTTGTACAATGAGCAGTTCTTC. Protein product: CASSQDLAGLYNEQFF.

About this clone: Relative to the germline gene, one junction end is altered; a read error may explain this. The chain couples TRBV6-1 to TRBJ2-1; 14 bases agree with TRBD2. The CDR3 consists of 17 residues. Per the germline V gene, CDR1 is MNHNS and CDR2 is SASEGT. CDR3 residues: CAISGPGTSGSSGEQFF. The CDR3 nucleotides are TGTGCCATCAGTGGCCCCGGGACTAGCGGGAGTTCGGGTGAGCAGTTCTTC.

A word on this clone: Other DNA sequences in this specimen translate into the identical CDR3. J is TRBJ2-1 and V is TRBV10-3, with D unclear. Deletions cut 2 bases from V and 0 bases from J, with 2 bases between. The CDR3 totals 13 residues. Per germline, CDR1 ENHRY and CDR2 SYGVKD. The CDR3: CAISEGSYNEQFF. CDR3 DNA: TGTGCCATCAGTGAGGGCTCCTACAATGAGCAGTTCTTC.

The chain uses TRBV6-1 and TRBJ2-2, with a possible D match to TRBD2 (6 bases). The CDR3 sequence is 13 residues long. V lost 4 bases to trimming and J lost 7 bases, with 10 bases between them. The germline V gene has CDR1 MNHNS and CDR2 SASEGT. The CDR3 DNA reads as TGTGCCAGCAGTGCTGCGGGGTTCGGGGAGCTGTTTTTT. As protein: CASSAAGFGELFF.

The chain employs TRBV6-5 and TRBJ2-5, with D tentatively TRBD1 or TRBD2 (5 bases each). V was shortened by 3 bases and J by 2 bases, with 13 bases between the two germline ends. The CDR3 has 15 amino acids. Per germline, CDR1 MNHEY and CDR2 SVGAGI. The CDR3: CASSYGAGRQETQYF. Here the CDR3 DNA reads TGTGCCAGCAGTTATGGGGCAGGGAGACAAGAGACCCAGTACTTC.

The gene calls are TRBV6-1 and TRBJ2-3; a possible D gene is TRBD2 (5 bases). The V gene lost 1 base and the J gene lost 4 bases, with 9 bases spanning the gap. Germline-derived CDR1 and CDR2 are MNHNS and SASEGT. The CDR3 covers 14 residues. CDR3 protein: CASSEGGYADTQYF. The DNA for the CDR3 is TGTGCCAGCAGTGAAGGAGGGTACGCAGATACGCAGTATTTT.

The rearrangement joins TRBV7-9 to TRBJ2-3; weak D call: TRBD2 (5 bases). The germline gives CDR1 SEHNR, CDR2 FQNEAQ (reference sequence). This CDR3 contains 15 residues. V lost 1 base, J lost 6 bases, and 14 bases lay in between. The CDR3 DNA sequence: TGTGCCAGCAGCTTAGGAGGGCCATTGTCGGATACGCAGTATTTT. Translating it yields CASSLGGPLSDTQYF. The full variable domain, its missing parts supplied by reference TRBV7-9 and TRBJ2-3, is DTGVSQNPRHKITKRGQNVTFRCDPISEHNRLYWYRQTLGQGPEFLTYFQNEAQLEKSRLLSDRFSAERPKGSFSTLEIQRTEQGDSAMYLCASSLGGPLSDTQYFGPGTRLTVL.

The rearrangement links TRBV29-1 to TRBJ2-7, with D tentatively TRBD1 (6 bases). This CDR3 spans 13 amino acids. V was trimmed by 7 bases and J by 0 bases, leaving 13 bases between them. The germline CDR1 and CDR2 sequences are SQVTM and ANQGSEA. In nucleotides, the CDR3 is TGCAGCGGGTCAACAGGGAGCTCCTACGAGCAGTACTTC. It is translated as CSGSTGSSYEQYF.